These 27 T cell receptor beta chains came from one sample sequenced in a study of cytomegalovirus exposure and HLA in healthy donors. The PCR had 60 Vbeta and 13 Jbeta primers. Clones were sequenced by immunoSEQ multiplex PCR, and TCRdb holds only the in-frame ones, with some missing. The repertoire includes under 85,000 clones, about 78% of them detected once, and less than 2% sits in the top ten. Sequenced material: PBMCs. All receptors derive from a man in his forties in good health and CMV-seronegative.

This clone was observed a handful of times. The chain recombines TRBV7-6 with TRBJ2-1, with 10 positions matching TRBD2. Germline CDR1 SGHVS, CDR2 FNYEAQ. This CDR3 spans 15 amino acids. V lost 2 bases, J lost 7 bases, and 5 bases stayed unmatched. CDR3 in amino acids: CASSLIAGGGNEQFF. The CDR3 nucleotides read TGTGCCAGCAGCTTAATAGCGGGAGGAGGGAATGAGCAGTTCTTC.

This clone was observed a handful of times. The rearrangement joins TRBV9 to TRBJ2-3; 7 nucleotides align to TRBD2. Per the germline V gene, CDR1 is SGDLS and CDR2 is YYNGEE. The CDR3 loop spans 15 amino acids. Trimming at V came to 2 bases and at J to 4 bases, leaving 7 bases not matched to a gene. The CDR3: CASSVGTIGADTQYF. In DNA form, the CDR3 reads TGTGCCAGCAGCGTCGGGACTATAGGGGCAGATACGCAGTATTTT.

Concerning this clone: Other DNA sequences in this specimen translate into the identical CDR3. This chain connects TRBV27 to TRBJ2-3; 9 nucleotides align to TRBD1. The CDR3 extends over 15 amino acids. Trimming removed 9 bases from V and 6 bases from J; junction bases left unmatched: 13. Germline V gives CDR1 MNHEY, CDR2 SMNVEV (reference sequence). The chain's CDR3 is CASWQTGGFFDTQYF. In DNA, the CDR3 is TGTGCCAGTTGGCAGACAGGGGGTTTTTTTGATACGCAGTATTTT.

The V and J genes are TRBV6-5 and TRBJ2-3, with D possibly being TRBD2 (6 bases). Trimming shortened V by 6 bases and J by 2 bases, and 15 bases separated the two germline ends. The CDR3 consists of 15 residues. Germline loops: CDR1 MNHEY, CDR2 SVGAGI. CDR3 DNA sequence: TGTGCCAGCAGGTTGGGACTCCTTTTCACAGATACGCAGTATTTT. Translating it yields CASRLGLLFTDTQYF.

The rearrangement links TRBV29-1 to TRBJ1-1; no clear D. The germline V gene has CDR1 SQVTM and CDR2 ANQGSEA. CDR3 length: 12 amino acids. V was shortened by 4 bases and J by 0 bases, with 6 bases between the two germline ends. Here the CDR3 reads CSVGSVNTEAFF. The DNA for the CDR3 is TGCAGCGTTGGATCAGTGAACACTGAAGCTTTCTTT.

This clone was counted once. The rearrangement uses TRBV27 and TRBJ1-2; 8 nucleotides line up with TRBD1. Germline V lookup: CDR1 MNHEY, CDR2 SMNVEV (reference sequence). With 1 base clipped from V and 8 bases from J, the junction kept 6 bases outside the gene matches. This CDR3 spans 14 amino acids. CDR3 amino acids: CASSLWDGTGGYTF. The CDR3 DNA reads as TGTGCCAGCAGTTTATGGGACGGGACAGGCGGCTACACCTTC.

This clone was seen a single time. The chain couples TRBV5-1 to TRBJ2-2; 8 bases are a match to TRBD2. The CDR3 covers 14 residues. The junction had 10 bases not matched to a gene; V was cut back by 7 bases and J by 8 bases. Germline lookup yields CDR1 SGHRS and CDR2 YFSETQ. CDR3 protein: CASWKAGAIGELFF. DNA of the CDR3: TGCGCCAGCTGGAAAGCGGGAGCCATTGGGGAGCTGTTTTTT.

Regarding this clone: An end of the junction differs from the germline gene, which may be a read error. J is TRBJ1-6 and V is TRBV7-7, with 8 bases aligning to TRBD1. Germline-derived CDR1 and CDR2 are SSHAT and FNYEAQ (reference sequence). The CDR3 runs to 15 residues. CDR3 region: CASSEDRAPNSPLHF. CDR3 DNA: TGTGCTAGCAGCGAGGACAGGGCACCTAATTCACCCCTCCACTTT.

The chain employs TRBV28 and TRBJ2-1; 9 positions match TRBD2. Germline trimming cut 2 bases from V and 8 bases from J; bases unmatched to any gene: 7. CDR1 and CDR2 (germline): MDHEN, SYDVKM. The CDR3 runs 15 residues. For the CDR3, the DNA is TGTGCCAGCAGTTTAGGGGCTAGCGGGATGTATGAGCAGTTCTTC. Its protein product is CASSLGASGMYEQFF.

This chain links TRBV2 with TRBJ1-1; 8 nucleotides line up with TRBD1. Germline V lookup: CDR1 SNHLY, CDR2 FYNNEI. There are 15 residues in the CDR3. With V trimmed by 6 bases and J by 5 bases, 11 bases remained unmatched. Written as DNA, the CDR3 is TGTGCCAGCAGAAGGGAGACAGGGGAGGAAACTGAAGCTTTCTTT. Amino acid sequence: CASRRETGEETEAFF.

The rearrangement joins TRBV10-3 to TRBJ1-5; no clear D. With 8 bases removed from V and 0 bases from J, the gap between germline ends came to 5 bases. CDR3 length equals 12 residues. Looked up from germline, CDR1 is ENHRY and CDR2 is SYGVKD. The CDR3 sequence: CAISHSNQPQHF. DNA of the CDR3: TGTGCCATCTCCCATAGCAATCAGCCCCAGCATTTT.

V is TRBV5-5 and J is TRBJ2-5, with D possibly matching TRBD1 (6 bases). Deletions cut 2 bases from V and 4 bases from J, with 9 bases between. This CDR3 is built from 13 residues. Germline CDR1 reads SGHKS; CDR2 reads YYEKEE (reference sequence). In DNA form, the CDR3 reads TGTGCCAGCAGCTTTGGGGGCTTAGAGACCCAGTACTTC. It encodes CASSFGGLETQYF.

The V and J genes are TRBV7-2 and TRBJ2-7, with a weak D call TRBD2 (5 bases). This CDR3 has 13 residues. Germline assignment: CDR1 SGHTA and CDR2 FQGNSA. With 0 bases removed from V and 4 bases from J, the gap between germline ends came to 7 bases. CDR3: CASSLAPGYEQYF. CDR3 coding DNA: TGTGCCAGCAGCTTAGCACCGGGGTACGAGCAGTACTTC. Drawing the rest from reference TRBV7-2 and TRBJ2-7, the complete variable domain is GAGVSQSPSNKVTEKGKDVELRCDPISGHTALYWYRQSLGQGLEFLIYFQGNSAPDKSGLPSDRFSAERTGGSVSTLTIQRTQQEDSAVYLCASSLAPGYEQYFGPGTRLTVT.

V usage is TRBV4-2 and J usage is TRBJ1-1, with 7 bases lining up with TRBD1. The CDR3 totals 15 residues. CDR1 and CDR2 (germline): LGHNA, YNFKEQ. J gave up 9 bases and V 1 base, and 11 bases lay outside the gene matches. The CDR3 DNA sequence: TGTGCCAGCAGCCAAGCACTTAATCAGGGGGTCAAAGCTTTCTTT. Its translation: CASSQALNQGVKAFF.

The table lists this clone with a count of one. V usage is TRBV7-6 and J usage is TRBJ2-1; the match to TRBD1 covers 9 bases. Germline V gene data show CDR1 as SGHVS and CDR2 as FNYEAQ. The CDR3 has 15 amino acids. The V segment lost 1 base and the J segment 7 bases; nucleotides outside the gene matches: 5. CDR3 nucleotide sequence: TGTGCCAGCAGCTTAGGGACAGGGGTAGGGAATGAGCAGTTCTTC. Its protein product is CASSLGTGVGNEQFF.

V usage is TRBV6-6 and J usage is TRBJ1-2, with D unclear. The germline gives CDR1 MNHNY, CDR2 SVGAGI (reference sequence). V lost 2 bases to trimming and J lost 2 bases, with 6 bases between them. This CDR3 has 13 residues. The CDR3 protein is CASSYGQNYGYTF. In DNA form, the CDR3 reads TGTGCCAGCAGTTACGGCCAGAACTATGGCTACACCTTC.

This chain uses TRBV2 with TRBJ2-7; weak D call: TRBD2 (5 bases). Germline CDR1 reads SNHLY; CDR2 reads FYNNEI. V was pared by 6 bases and J by 11 bases, with 23 bases between. This CDR3 has 14 residues. CDR3: CASSGYAARGKEYF. The DNA of the CDR3 is TGTGCCAGCAGCGGATACGCGGCACGGGGAAAGGAGTACTTC.

This sequence joins TRBV28 and TRBJ1-5; no clear D. The ends were cut back, 8 bases at V and 2 bases at J, with 10 bases in the middle. The CDR3 sequence is 13 residues long. Germline V gene data show CDR1 as MDHEN and CDR2 as SYDVKM. This chain's CDR3 is CASFSEGNQPQHF. The CDR3 DNA follows: TGTGCCAGCTTTTCTGAGGGCAATCAGCCCCAGCATTTT.

The chain uses TRBV5-1 and TRBJ1-4; maybe TRBD1 (6 bases). CDR1 and CDR2 from the germline V gene are SGHRS and YFSETQ. The CDR3 totals 16 residues. V lost 0 bases, J lost 8 bases, and 17 bases lay in between. The CDR3 sequence is CASSLGWGLGEEKLFF. CDR3 nucleotide sequence: TGCGCCAGCAGCTTGGGATGGGGGCTCGGTGAAGAAAAACTGTTTTTT.

This clone has more than one count but fewer than ten. The chain recombines TRBV5-1 with TRBJ1-2; D may be TRBD1 (6 bases). The CDR3 is 14 residues long. The V and J ends lost 4 bases and 4 bases respectively, with 14 bases between them. Germline loops: CDR1 SGHRS, CDR2 YFSETQ. The CDR3 reads CASSPGQHAYGYTF. CDR3 nucleotide sequence: TGCGCCAGCAGCCCCGGACAGCATGCCTATGGCTACACCTTC.

This chain uses TRBV25-1 with TRBJ1-5; no reliable D call. Germline V gene sequence: CDR1 MGHDK, CDR2 SYGVNS. V dropped 5 bases and J dropped 3 bases, with 11 bases sitting between them. The CDR3 totals 14 residues. CDR3 DNA: TGTGCCAGCAGTCAGACGGGGTCCAATCAGCCCCAGCATTTT. Residues: CASSQTGSNQPQHF.

The chain carries TRBV6-5 and TRBJ1-1; tentatively, D is TRBD1 (5 bases). Germline V lookup: CDR1 MNHEY, CDR2 SVGAGI. V was pared by 5 bases and J by 3 bases, with 10 bases between. The CDR3 contains 13 residues. CDR3 residues: CASSQGIDTEAFF. For the CDR3, the DNA is TGTGCCAGCAGTCAGGGAATCGACACTGAAGCTTTCTTT.

This chain joins TRBV11-2 and TRBJ2-3, with D tentatively TRBD2 (5 bases). V lost 1 base, J lost 2 bases, and 13 bases lay in between. Germline CDR1 reads SGHAT; CDR2 reads FQNNGV. The CDR3 totals 16 residues. The CDR3: CASSLGLGISTDTQYF. The CDR3 DNA reads TGTGCCAGCAGCTTAGGTCTCGGGATATCCACAGATACGCAGTATTTT.

This sequence joins TRBV12-5 and TRBJ2-7; 7 bases are shared with TRBD1. Per germline, CDR1 LGHNT and CDR2 FRNRAP. The CDR3 sequence is 16 residues long. V was clipped by 1 base and J by 2 bases; unmatched bases: 8. CDR3 sequence: CASGLAQGQTAYEQYF. The CDR3 region has the DNA TGTGCTAGTGGTTTGGCCCAGGGACAGACGGCCTACGAGCAGTACTTC.

V is TRBV7-8 and J is TRBJ2-1; TRBD1 aligns across 8 bases. CDR1 and CDR2 (germline): SGHVS, FQNEAQ. V was clipped by 4 bases and J by 3 bases; unmatched bases: 8. The CDR3 runs 16 residues. The CDR3 is CASSSFDRGLYNEQFF. The CDR3 region has the DNA TGTGCCAGCAGCTCCTTCGACAGGGGTCTCTACAATGAGCAGTTCTTC. Full variable domain (outside the CDR3, taken from reference TRBV7-8 and TRBJ2-1): GAGVSQSPRYKVAKRGQDVALRCDPISGHVSLFWYQQALGQGPEFLTYFQNEAQLDKSGLPSDRFFAERPEGSVSTLKIQRTQQEDSAVYLCASSSFDRGLYNEQFFGPGTRLTVL.

The rearrangement links TRBV28 to TRBJ2-5; 9 nucleotides match TRBD2. The V segment lost 6 bases and the J segment 1 base; nucleotides outside the gene matches: 6. The germline V gene encodes CDR1 MDHEN and CDR2 SYDVKM. This CDR3 has 15 residues. CDR3 sequence reads: CASRSGTSIQETQYF. The CDR3 bases are TGTGCCAGCAGATCCGGGACTAGCATCCAAGAGACCCAGTACTTC. Together with reference TRBV28 and TRBJ2-5, the CDR3 gives the full variable domain: DVKVTQSSRYLVKRTGEKVFLECVQDMDHENMFWYRQDPGLGLRLIYFSYDVKMKEKGDIPEGYSVSREKKERFSLILESASTNQTSMYLCASRSGTSIQETQYFGPGTRLLVL.

The rearrangement joins TRBV21-1 to TRBJ2-3; the table calls TRBD2, which could not be checked here. TRBV21-1 is shown as a pseudogene. This CDR3 has 21 residues. CDR3 bases: TGTGCCAGCAGCAAAATAGGGACTAGCGGGAGGGCACGTTGGGTAGCAGATACGCAGTATTTT. It yields the protein CASSKIGTSGRARWVADTQYF.